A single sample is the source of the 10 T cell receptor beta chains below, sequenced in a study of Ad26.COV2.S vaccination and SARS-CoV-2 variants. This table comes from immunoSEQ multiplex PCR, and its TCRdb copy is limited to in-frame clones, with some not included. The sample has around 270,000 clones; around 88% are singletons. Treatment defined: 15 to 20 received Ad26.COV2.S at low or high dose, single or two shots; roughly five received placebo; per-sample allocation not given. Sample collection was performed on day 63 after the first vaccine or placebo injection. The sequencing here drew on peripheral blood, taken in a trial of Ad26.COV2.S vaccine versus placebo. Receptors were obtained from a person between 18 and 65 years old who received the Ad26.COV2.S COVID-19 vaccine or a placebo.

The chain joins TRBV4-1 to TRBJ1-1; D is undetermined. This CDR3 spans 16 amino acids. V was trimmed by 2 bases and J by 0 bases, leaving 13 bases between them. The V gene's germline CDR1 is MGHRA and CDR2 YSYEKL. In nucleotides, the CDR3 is TGCGCCAGCAGCCAATACCCCGGAAGTATGAACACTGAAGCTTTCTTT. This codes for CASSQYPGSMNTEAFF.

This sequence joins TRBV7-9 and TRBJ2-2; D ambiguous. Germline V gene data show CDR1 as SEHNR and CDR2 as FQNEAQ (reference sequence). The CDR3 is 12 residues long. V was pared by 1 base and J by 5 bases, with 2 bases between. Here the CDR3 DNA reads TGTGCCAGCAGCTTAGTGACCGGGGAGCTGTTTTTT. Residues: CASSLVTGELFF.

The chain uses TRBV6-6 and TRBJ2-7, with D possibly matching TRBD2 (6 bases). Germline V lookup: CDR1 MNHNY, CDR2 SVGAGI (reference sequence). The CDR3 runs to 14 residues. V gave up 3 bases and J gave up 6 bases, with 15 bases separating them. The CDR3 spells CASSYISNGGEQYV. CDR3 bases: TGTGCCAGCAGTTATATCTCCAACGGGGGCGAGCAGTACGTC.

DNA for the CDR3: TGTGCCAGTAGTCTGAGGGCGGCAGATACGCAGTATTTT. Translated, it gives CASSLRAADTQYF. V is TRBV19 and J is TRBJ2-3, with D possibly matching TRBD2 (5 bases). The CDR3 spans 13 residues. The germline V gene has CDR1 LNHDA and CDR2 SQIVND (reference sequence). The V gene lost 5 bases and the J gene lost 4 bases, with 10 bases spanning the gap.

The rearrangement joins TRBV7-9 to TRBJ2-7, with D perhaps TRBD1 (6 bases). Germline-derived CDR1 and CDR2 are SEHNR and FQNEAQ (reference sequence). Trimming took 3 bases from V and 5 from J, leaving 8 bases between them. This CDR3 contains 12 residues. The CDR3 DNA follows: TGTGCCAGCAGCTTGGACAGAAACGAGCAGTACTTC. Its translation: CASSLDRNEQYF.

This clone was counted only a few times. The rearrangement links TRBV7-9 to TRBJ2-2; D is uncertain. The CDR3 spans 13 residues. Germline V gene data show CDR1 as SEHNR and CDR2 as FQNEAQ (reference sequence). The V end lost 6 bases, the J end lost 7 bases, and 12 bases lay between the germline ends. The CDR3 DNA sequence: TGTGCCAGCAGTTCCCCGGGTCACGGGGAGCTGTTTTTT. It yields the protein CASSSPGHGELFF.

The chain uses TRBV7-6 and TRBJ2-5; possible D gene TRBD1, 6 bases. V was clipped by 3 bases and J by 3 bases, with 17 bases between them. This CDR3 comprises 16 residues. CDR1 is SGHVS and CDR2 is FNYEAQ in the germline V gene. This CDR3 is CASSLVPRGAKETQYF. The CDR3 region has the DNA TGTGCCAGCAGCTTGGTACCCAGGGGCGCAAAAGAGACCCAGTACTTC.

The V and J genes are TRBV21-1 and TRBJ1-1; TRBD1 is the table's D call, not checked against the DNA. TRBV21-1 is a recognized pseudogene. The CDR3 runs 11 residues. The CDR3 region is CASSARVRAFF. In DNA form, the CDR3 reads TGTGCCAGCAGCGCCAGGGTTCGGGCTTTCTTT.

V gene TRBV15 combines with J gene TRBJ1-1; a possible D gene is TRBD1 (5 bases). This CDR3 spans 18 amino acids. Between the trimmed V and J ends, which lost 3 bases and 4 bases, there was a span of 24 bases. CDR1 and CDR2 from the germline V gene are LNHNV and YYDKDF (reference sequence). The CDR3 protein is CATSSAFARRPGGTEAFF. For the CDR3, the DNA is TGTGCCACCAGCAGTGCATTTGCCCGTAGACCGGGGGGCACTGAAGCTTTCTTT. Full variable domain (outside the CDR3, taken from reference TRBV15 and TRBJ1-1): DAMVIQNPRYQVTQFGKPVTLSCSQTLNHNVMYWYQQKSSQAPKLLFHYYDKDFNNEADTPDNFQSRRPNTSFCFLDIRSPGLGDTAMYLCATSSAFARRPGGTEAFFGQGTRLTVV.

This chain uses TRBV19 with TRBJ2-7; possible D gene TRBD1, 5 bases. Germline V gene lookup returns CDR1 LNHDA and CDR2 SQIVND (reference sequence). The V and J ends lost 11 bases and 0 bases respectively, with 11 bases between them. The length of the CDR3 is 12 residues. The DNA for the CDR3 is TGTGCCGGAACAGACAGCTCCTACGAGCAGTACGTC. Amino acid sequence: CAGTDSSYEQYV.